This T cell receptor (beta chain) was sequenced during a study of metastatic and nonmetastatic thyroid tumors. About the research overall: Repertoires from blood and tumor or nodule tissue of malignant and benign thyroid patients were compared.

From the PCR reads, TCRdb re-called clones with MiXCR. The table lists 5,000 to 6,500 clones, 37% of them singletons. The CDR3 spans 12 residues. V dropped 2 bases and J dropped 5 bases, with 9 bases sitting between them. Germline V CDR1 and CDR2: DFQATT, SNEGSKA (reference sequence). Each patient went into thyroid surgery without having received any treatment. The sample was tumor tissue. V usage is TRBV20-1 and J usage is TRBJ1-1; no clear D gene. The clonotype originates from a male donor with papillary thyroid cancer or a benign thyroid nodule (not recorded which). Some clones in this sample may be carry-over from other donors' samples. The CDR3: CSARQGKTEAFF. In DNA, the CDR3 is TGCAGTGCTAGACAAGGGAAGACTGAAGCTTTCTTT.